This T cell receptor (beta chain) stems from a study of blood T cell repertoires in COVID-19. Study details: Italy, Spain and the United States were the sources of the convalescent and acute COVID-19 samples.

This CDR3 region has 14 residues. Original handling: By means of reference gene primer amplification, nucleated cell counts were estimated. Produced via immunoSEQ multiplex PCR; TCRdb's table is partial and in-frame only. V, J and clone size derive from that table, while D and trimming were established from the DNA sequence. This table holds 180,000 or so clones, 75% to 90% found once. Clinical history as reported by participants underpinned cohort assignment. Donors in Cohort 3 who had recovered were those with two negative PCRs, healthcare professional clearance, or resolution of their symptoms. The chain employs TRBV21-1 and TRBJ2-7; TRBD1, the D gene given by the table, was not confirmed from the DNA. TRBV21-1 is tagged as a pseudogene. The sequence came from a woman in her sixties who had recovered from COVID-19. The sequencing input was PBMCs or T cells enriched from blood (not recorded which). CDR3 nucleotide sequence: TGTGCCAGGAAGACGGACAGGGGAACCTACGAGCAGTACTTC. Residues: CARKTDRGTYEQYF.